These 8 T cell receptor beta chains originate from one sample sequenced in a study of T cells after somatic rescue of genetic block. Some clones are missing from TCRdb's copy, which holds only in-frame ones; the method was immunoSEQ multiplex PCR. The sample carries approximately 71,000 clones, 85% to 95% recorded once. Material for sequencing was peripheral blood mononuclear cells (PBMCs). The source is a middle-aged man.

The genes are TRBV6-5 and TRBJ2-3; 9 bases are a match to TRBD1. CDR1 and CDR2 from the germline V gene are MNHEY and SVGAGI. CDR3 length equals 15 residues. Germline trimming cut 2 bases from V and 3 bases from J; bases unmatched to any gene: 3. The CDR3 DNA reads as TGTGCCAGCAGTTACAGACAGGGGGTAACAGATACGCAGTATTTT. Encoded protein: CASSYRQGVTDTQYF.

The chain is built from TRBV19 and TRBJ2-7, with 7 bases that match TRBD2. Germline V gene sequence: CDR1 LNHDA, CDR2 SQIVND (reference sequence). Trimming removed 4 bases from V and 0 bases from J; junction bases left unmatched: 3. CDR3 length: 14 residues. The CDR3 sequence is CASSTRDYSYEQYF. Here the CDR3 DNA reads TGTGCCAGTAGTACGCGGGACTACTCCTACGAGCAGTACTTC.

V gene TRBV14 combines with J gene TRBJ2-3; possibly TRBD1 for D (5 bases). V was pared by 1 base and J by 0 bases, with 11 bases between. The CDR3 has 16 residues. Germline V lookup: CDR1 SGHDN, CDR2 FVKESK. The CDR3 DNA reads as TGTGCCAGCAGCCAAGGAAGGGGCTTTAGCACAGATACGCAGTATTTT. Translated: CASSQGRGFSTDTQYF.

DNA of the CDR3: TGTGCCAGCAGTTTATCTTCGGGACGGACCTACAATGAGCAGTTCTTC. This encodes CASSLSSGRTYNEQFF. V is TRBV27 and J is TRBJ2-1; D might be TRBD1 or TRBD2, each matching 5 bases. This CDR3 has 16 residues. V lost 0 bases, J lost 2 bases, and 11 bases lay in between. CDR1 is MNHEY and CDR2 is SMNVEV in the germline V gene (reference sequence).

The chain joins TRBV27 to TRBJ2-6, with 12 bases matching TRBD2. The length of the CDR3 is 17 residues. Germline V gene lookup returns CDR1 MNHEY and CDR2 SMNVEV (reference sequence). The V gene end was trimmed by 4 bases and the J gene end by 2 bases; junction bases not matched to a gene: 3. In DNA, the CDR3 is TGTGCCAGCAGTTCGGCTAGCGGGAGGGCTGGGGCCAACGTCCTGACTTTC. Its translation: CASSSASGRAGANVLTF. Full variable domain (missing parts from reference TRBV27 and TRBJ2-6): EAQVTQNPRYLITVTGKKLTVTCSQNMNHEYMSWYRQDPGLGLRQIYYSMNVEVTDKGDVPEGYKVSRKEKRNFPLILESPSPNQTSLYFCASSSASGRAGANVLTFGAGSRLTVL.

This clone is a singleton in its sample. This sequence joins TRBV30 and TRBJ2-1; D call uncertain. V lost 2 bases to trimming and J lost 6 bases, with 5 bases between them. CDR1 and CDR2 (germline): GTSNPN, SVGIG (reference sequence). The CDR3 is 11 amino acids. The CDR3 spells CAWSKGNEQFF. CDR3 nucleotides: TGTGCCTGGAGTAAGGGCAATGAGCAGTTCTTC.

The chain carries TRBV5-1 and TRBJ2-7; a weak D match, TRBD2 (6 bases). V lost 1 base and J lost 4, with 12 bases in between. The CDR3 length is 14 residues. Germline V gene sequence: CDR1 SGHRS, CDR2 YFSETQ. CDR3: CASSLFGRKYEQYF. The CDR3 DNA follows: TGCGCCAGCAGCTTGTTCGGGAGAAAATACGAGCAGTACTTC.

The rearrangement links TRBV15 to TRBJ2-7; 7 bases are a match to TRBD1. The CDR3 has 18 residues. The V and J ends lost 2 bases and 2 bases, in that order; junction bases with no gene match: 15. Per the germline V gene, CDR1 is LNHNV and CDR2 is YYDKDF (reference sequence). CDR3 in DNA: TGTGCCACCAGCAGACGAGCCCTACTGACAGGGCTACCCTACGAGCAGTACTTC. Its protein is CATSRRALLTGLPYEQYF.